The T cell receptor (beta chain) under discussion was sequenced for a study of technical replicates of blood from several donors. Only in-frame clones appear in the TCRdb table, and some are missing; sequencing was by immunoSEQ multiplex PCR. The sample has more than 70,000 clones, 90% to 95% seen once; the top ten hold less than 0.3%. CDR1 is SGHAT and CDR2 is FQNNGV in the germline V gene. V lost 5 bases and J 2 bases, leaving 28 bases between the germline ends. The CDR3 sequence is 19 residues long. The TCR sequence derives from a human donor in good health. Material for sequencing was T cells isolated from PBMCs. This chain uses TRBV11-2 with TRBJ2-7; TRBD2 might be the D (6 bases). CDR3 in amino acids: CASSMTTAADGGGAYEQYF. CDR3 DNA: TGTGCCAGCAGCATGACTACCGCCGCGGACGGCGGCGGGGCCTACGAGCAGTACTTC.